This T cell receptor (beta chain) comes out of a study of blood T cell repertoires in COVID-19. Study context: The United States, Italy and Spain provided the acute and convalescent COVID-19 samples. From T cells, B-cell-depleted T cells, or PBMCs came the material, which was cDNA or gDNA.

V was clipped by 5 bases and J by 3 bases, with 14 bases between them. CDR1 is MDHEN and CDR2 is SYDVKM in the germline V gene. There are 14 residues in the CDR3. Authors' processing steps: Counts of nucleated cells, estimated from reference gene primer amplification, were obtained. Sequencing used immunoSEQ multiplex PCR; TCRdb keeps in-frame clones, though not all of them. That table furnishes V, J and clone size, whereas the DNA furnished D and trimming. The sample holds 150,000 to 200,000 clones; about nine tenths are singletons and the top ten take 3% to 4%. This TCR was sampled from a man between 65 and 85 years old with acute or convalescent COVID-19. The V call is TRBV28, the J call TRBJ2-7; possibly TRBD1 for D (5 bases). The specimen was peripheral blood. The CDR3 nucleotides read TGTGCCAGCAGTGGCGCAAGGGGAAACTACGAGCAGTACTTC. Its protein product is CASSGARGNYEQYF.